This entry lists 9 T cell receptor beta chains sequenced from one sample in a study of vaccination and CD4 T cells after COVID-19. Oncomine TCR Beta short-read sequencing was applied to DNA from cultured CD4+ T cells. TCRdb recomputed calls from the PCR reads with MiXCR, one row per CDR3 protein. This sample yields about 12,000 distinct CDR3 sequences, of which around 50% are seen a single time; around 30% belongs to the top ten. No antigen is known for these receptors. Treatment specified: approximately 9-day PBMC culture with coronavirus spike peptide pools or control peptides (ViraFEST assay). Sequences were obtained from CD4+ T cells from blood, cultured in vitro. These receptors came from a human donor who had recovered from COVID-19.

J is TRBJ1-1 and V is TRBV28; D is undetermined. The CDR3 consists of 17 residues. V dropped 6 bases and J dropped 0 bases, with 20 bases sitting between them. Germline V gene lookup returns CDR1 MDHEN and CDR2 SYDVKM. DNA of the CDR3: TGTGCCAGCAGCCGTACGACGCTTGGTATGATGAACACTGAAGCTTTCTTT. This codes for CASSRTTLGMMNTEAFF. Full variable domain (missing parts from reference TRBV28 and TRBJ1-1): DVKVTQSSRYLVKRTGEKVFLECVQDMDHENMFWYRQDPGLGLRLIYFSYDVKMKEKGDIPEGYSVSREKKERFSLILESASTNQTSMYLCASSRTTLGMMNTEAFFGQGTRLTVV.

The rearrangement joins TRBV7-9 to TRBJ2-1; D gene uncertain. Between the trimmed V and J ends, which lost 5 bases and 2 bases, there was a span of 16 bases. The germline V gene has CDR1 SEHNR and CDR2 FQNEAQ (reference sequence). The CDR3 sequence is 16 residues long. The CDR3 coding sequence is TGTGCCAGCAGCCAGACCGGCAGGATTCCCTACAATGAGCAGTTCTTC. It translates to CASSQTGRIPYNEQFF.

J is TRBJ1-5 and V is TRBV20-1; no firm D call. The CDR3 has 15 residues. CDR1 is DFQATT and CDR2 is SNEGSKA in the germline V gene (reference sequence). With 6 bases removed from V and 5 bases from J, the gap between germline ends came to 20 bases. The CDR3 DNA is TGCAGTGCCACTCCCTCAAGTGGCGCAGATCAGCCCCAGCATTTT. This encodes CSATPSSGADQPQHF.

V and J are TRBV19 and TRBJ2-5; possibly TRBD2 for D (6 bases). The V gene's germline CDR1 is LNHDA and CDR2 SQIVND (reference sequence). This CDR3 is built from 15 residues. Trimming pared 4 bases from V and 5 bases from J, leaving 17 bases between. As DNA, the CDR3 is TGTGCCAGTAGTACCTCCCTGACTAGTAGGGAGACCCAGTACTTC. Amino acids: CASSTSLTSRETQYF.

The sample holds a few counts of this clonotype. The genes are TRBV6-1 and TRBJ1-5; 8 nucleotides agree with TRBD1. Germline CDR1 MNHNS, CDR2 SASEGT. CDR3 length equals 15 residues. Trimming at V came to 3 bases and at J to 1 base, leaving 2 bases not matched to a gene. The CDR3 DNA sequence: TGTGCCAGCAGTGATAACAGGGGGAGCAATCAGCCCCAGCATTTT. It specifies CASSDNRGSNQPQHF.

The CDR3 here is CASSDLDRGSPGNQPQHF. CDR3 nucleotides: TGTGCCAGTAGTGACCTGGACAGGGGCTCTCCGGGGAATCAGCCCCAGCATTTT. The chain employs TRBV19 and TRBJ1-5; 9 bases are shared with TRBD1. Germline V gene lookup returns CDR1 LNHDA and CDR2 SQIVND (reference sequence). CDR3 length: 18 amino acids. With 5 bases clipped from V and 4 bases from J, the junction kept 15 bases outside the gene matches.

The gene calls are TRBV19 and TRBJ2-1; either TRBD1 or TRBD2 may supply D (5 bases each). The CDR3 has 14 amino acids. Germline CDR1 and CDR2: LNHDA and SQIVND (reference sequence). V lost 5 bases and J 6 bases, leaving 14 bases between the germline ends. The CDR3, as DNA: TGTGCCAGTAGTCCCCGGGACGGACTCAATGAGCAGTTCTTC. Translated, it gives CASSPRDGLNEQFF.

The chain uses TRBV5-1 and TRBJ2-5; 7 bases match TRBD1. The CDR3 is 14 amino acids. CDR1 is SGHRS and CDR2 is YFSETQ in the germline V gene. J lost 1 base, V lost 2 bases, and 2 bases had no gene match. The chain's CDR3 is CASSFGQVQETQYF. The CDR3 region has the DNA TGCGCCAGCAGCTTCGGACAGGTCCAAGAGACCCAGTACTTC.

This chain connects TRBV7-2 to TRBJ1-6, with D perhaps matching TRBD1 (5 bases). CDR1 SGHTA and CDR2 FQGNSA come from the germline V gene. The CDR3 spans 21 residues. V shed 5 bases and J shed 0 bases, with 26 bases lying between them. The CDR3: CASSLPSTGSEGSSYNSPLHF. CDR3 DNA: TGTGCCAGCAGCCTACCCTCTACAGGTTCGGAGGGAAGCTCCTATAATTCACCCCTCCACTTT.